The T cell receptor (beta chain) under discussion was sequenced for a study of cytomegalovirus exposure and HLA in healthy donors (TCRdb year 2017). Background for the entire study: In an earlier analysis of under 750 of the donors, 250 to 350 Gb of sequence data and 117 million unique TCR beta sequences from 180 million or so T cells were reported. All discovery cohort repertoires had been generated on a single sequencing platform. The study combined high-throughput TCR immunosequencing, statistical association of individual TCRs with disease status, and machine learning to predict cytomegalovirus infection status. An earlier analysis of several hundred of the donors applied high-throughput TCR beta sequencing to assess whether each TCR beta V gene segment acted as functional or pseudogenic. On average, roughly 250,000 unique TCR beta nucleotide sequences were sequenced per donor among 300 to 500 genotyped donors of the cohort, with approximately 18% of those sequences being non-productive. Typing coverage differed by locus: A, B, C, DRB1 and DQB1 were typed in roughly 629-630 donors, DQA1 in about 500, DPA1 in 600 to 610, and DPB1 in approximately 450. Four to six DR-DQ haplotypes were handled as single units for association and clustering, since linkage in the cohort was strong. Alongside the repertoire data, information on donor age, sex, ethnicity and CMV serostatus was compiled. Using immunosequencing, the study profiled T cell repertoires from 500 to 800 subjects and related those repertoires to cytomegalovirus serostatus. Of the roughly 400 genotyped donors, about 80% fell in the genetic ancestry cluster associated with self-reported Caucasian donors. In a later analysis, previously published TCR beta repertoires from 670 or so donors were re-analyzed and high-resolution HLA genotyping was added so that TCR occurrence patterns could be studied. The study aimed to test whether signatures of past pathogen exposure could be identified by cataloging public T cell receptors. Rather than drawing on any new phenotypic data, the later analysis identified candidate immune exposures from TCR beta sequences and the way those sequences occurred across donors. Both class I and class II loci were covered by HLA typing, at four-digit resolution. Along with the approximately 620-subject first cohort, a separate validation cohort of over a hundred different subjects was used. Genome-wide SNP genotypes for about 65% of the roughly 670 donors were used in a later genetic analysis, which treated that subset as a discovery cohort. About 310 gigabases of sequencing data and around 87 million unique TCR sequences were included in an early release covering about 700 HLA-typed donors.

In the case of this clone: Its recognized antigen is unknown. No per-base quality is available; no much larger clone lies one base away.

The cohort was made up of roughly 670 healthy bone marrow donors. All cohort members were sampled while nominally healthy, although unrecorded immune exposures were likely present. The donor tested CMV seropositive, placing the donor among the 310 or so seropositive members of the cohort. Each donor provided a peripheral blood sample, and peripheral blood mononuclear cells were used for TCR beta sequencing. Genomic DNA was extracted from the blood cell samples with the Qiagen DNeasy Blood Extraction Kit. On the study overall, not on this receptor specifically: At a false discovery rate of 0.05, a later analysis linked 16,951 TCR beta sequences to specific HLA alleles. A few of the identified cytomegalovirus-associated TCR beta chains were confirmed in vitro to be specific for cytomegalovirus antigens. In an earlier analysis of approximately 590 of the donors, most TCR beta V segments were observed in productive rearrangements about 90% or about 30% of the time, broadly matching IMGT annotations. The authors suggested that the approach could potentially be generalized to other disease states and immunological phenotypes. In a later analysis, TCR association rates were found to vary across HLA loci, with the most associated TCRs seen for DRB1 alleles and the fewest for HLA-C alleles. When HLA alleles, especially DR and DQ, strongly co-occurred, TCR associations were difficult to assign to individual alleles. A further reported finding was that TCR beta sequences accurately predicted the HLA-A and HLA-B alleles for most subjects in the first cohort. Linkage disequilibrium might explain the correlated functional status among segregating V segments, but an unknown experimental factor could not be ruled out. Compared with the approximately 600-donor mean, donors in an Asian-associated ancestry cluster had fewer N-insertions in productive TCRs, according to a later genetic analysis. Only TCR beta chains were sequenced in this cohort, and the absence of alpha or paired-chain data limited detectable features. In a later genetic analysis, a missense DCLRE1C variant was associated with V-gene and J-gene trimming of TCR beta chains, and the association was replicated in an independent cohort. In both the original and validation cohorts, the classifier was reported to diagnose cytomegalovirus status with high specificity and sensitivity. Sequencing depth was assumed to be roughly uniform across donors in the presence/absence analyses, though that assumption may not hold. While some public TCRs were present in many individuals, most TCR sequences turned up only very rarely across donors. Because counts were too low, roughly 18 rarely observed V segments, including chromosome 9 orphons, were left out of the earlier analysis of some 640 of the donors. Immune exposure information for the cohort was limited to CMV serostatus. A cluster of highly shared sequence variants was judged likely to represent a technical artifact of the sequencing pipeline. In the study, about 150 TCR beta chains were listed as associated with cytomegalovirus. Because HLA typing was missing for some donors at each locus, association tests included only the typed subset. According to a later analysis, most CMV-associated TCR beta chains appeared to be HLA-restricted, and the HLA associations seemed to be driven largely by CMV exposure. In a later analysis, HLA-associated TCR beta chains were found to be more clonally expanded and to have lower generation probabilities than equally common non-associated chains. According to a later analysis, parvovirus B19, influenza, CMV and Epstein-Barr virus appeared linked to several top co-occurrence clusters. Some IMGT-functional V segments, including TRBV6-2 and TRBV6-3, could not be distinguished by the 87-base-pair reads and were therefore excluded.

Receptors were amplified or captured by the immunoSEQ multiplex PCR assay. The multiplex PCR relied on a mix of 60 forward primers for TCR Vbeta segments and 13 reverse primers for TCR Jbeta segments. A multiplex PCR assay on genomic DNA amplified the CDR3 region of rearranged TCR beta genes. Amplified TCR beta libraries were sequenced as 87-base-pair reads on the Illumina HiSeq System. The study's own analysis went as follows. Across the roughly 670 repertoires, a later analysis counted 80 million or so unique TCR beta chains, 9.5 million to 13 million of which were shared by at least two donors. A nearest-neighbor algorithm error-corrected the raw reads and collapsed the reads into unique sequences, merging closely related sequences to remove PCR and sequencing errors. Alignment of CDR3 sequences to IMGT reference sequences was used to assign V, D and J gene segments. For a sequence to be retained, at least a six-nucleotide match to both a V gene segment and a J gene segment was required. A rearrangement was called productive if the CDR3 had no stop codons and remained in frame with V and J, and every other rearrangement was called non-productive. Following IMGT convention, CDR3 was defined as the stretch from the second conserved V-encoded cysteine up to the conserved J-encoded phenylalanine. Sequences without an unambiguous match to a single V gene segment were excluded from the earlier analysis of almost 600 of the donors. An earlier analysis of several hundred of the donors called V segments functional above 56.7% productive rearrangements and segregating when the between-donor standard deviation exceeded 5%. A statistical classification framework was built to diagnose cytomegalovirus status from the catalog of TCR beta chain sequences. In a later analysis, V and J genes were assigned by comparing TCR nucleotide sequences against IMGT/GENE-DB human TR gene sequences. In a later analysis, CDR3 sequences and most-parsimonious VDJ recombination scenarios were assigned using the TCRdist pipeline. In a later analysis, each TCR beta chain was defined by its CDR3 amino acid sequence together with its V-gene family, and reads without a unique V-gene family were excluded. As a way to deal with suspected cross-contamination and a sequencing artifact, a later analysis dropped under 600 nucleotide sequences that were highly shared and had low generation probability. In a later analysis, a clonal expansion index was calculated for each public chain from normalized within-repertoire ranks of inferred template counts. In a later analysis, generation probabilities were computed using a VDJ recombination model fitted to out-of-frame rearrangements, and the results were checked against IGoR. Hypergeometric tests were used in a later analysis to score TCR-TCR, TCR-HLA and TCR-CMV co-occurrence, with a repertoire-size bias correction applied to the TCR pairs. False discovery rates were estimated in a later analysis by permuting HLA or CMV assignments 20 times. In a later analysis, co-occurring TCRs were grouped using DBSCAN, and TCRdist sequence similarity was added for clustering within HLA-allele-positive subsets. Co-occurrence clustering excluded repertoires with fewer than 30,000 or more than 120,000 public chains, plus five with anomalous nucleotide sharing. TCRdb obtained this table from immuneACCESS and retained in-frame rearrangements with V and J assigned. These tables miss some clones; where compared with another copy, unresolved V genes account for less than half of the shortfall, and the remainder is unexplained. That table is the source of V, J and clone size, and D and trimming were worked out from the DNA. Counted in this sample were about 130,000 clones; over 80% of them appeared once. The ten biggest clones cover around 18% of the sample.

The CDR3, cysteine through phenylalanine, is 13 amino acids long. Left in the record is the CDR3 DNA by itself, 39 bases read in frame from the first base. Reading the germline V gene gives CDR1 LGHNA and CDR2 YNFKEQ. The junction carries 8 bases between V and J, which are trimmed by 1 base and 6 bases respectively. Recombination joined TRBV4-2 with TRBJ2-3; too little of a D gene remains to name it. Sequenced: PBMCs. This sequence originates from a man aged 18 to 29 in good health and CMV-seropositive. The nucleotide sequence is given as TGTGCCAGCAGCCAAGTGTCAGCGGATACGCAGTATTTT. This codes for CASSQVSADTQYF.